This TCR beta chain was identified during a study of blood T cell repertoires in COVID-19 (dated by TCRdb to between 2020 and 2021). Some background on the complete study: Collaborator samples came from the United States, Italy and Spain and covered acute and convalescent phases of COVID-19. The prospective study material was composed of cDNA or gDNA derived from T cells, B-cell-depleted T cells, or PBMCs. The dataset comprised deeply sampled blood TCRbeta repertoires from subjects exposed to, actively infected with, or recovered from COVID-19. A freely available public database, intended as a resource for researchers studying the immune response to SARS-CoV-2, is where the repertoires were released. The samples were drawn from two sources: the first 160 participants of the ongoing ImmuneRACE study, and 1,000 to 1,500 subjects contributed by 6 global collaborators. Nearly every sample came with metadata listing a de-identified subject ID, COVID-19 status, age in years and sex. HLA class I and class II types, where available, came from metadata supplied by the sample provider rather than from assay-based typing.

One collaborating source in Seattle enrolled patients during active infection and followed them longitudinally through the course of disease. Whole blood was collected in K2EDTA tubes by collaborating institutions according to the institutions' own protocols. For TCRbeta analysis, collaborators shipped samples in one of three forms: frozen whole blood, isolated PBMCs, or DNA extracted from either of those sample types. Regarding this clone: Its antigen specificity is not known. Within one base of it there is no much larger clone, and no base qualities were kept. The same CDR3 is also encoded by other DNA sequences in this sample.

The immunoSEQ Assay, a bias-controlled multiplex PCR, was used to amplify TCRbeta CDR3 regions from genomic DNA. For the original study's pipeline: Nucleated cell counts per sample were estimated from amplification of reference gene primers within the assay. To quantify the absolute abundance of each unique TCRbeta CDR3 rearrangement, sequence reads were collapsed and filtered. For each sample, productive Simpson clonality was calculated by taking the square root of Simpson's diversity index across productive rearrangements. Held by TCRdb, this immuneACCESS table contains in-frame sequences only and omits some clones. Under half of the omission traces to an unresolved V gene where checked; the cause of the rest is unknown. V, J and clone size are taken as reported in that table, and D and trimming were inferred from the DNA itself. A total of some 310,000 clones appear in this sample, around 89% of them only once. The top ten clones comprise under 1.1% of the sample.

Overall study results and their limits: The amount of clinical and demographic metadata varied by source and participant and was provided uncurated.

The CDR3 holds 14 amino acids from the cysteine to the phenylalanine. Only the CDR3 DNA is retained, 42 bases long and in frame from the first base. The germline V gene encodes CDR1 SNHLY and CDR2 FYNNEI. V loses 2 bases at its end and J loses 0 bases; junction bases beyond the gene matches: 0. The V and J segments used are TRBV2 and TRBJ1-2; TRBD1 fits 7 bases in the junction. This clonotype was obtained from a woman in her forties with COVID-19, enrolled during active disease. The specimen was peripheral blood. The nucleotide sequence is TGTGCCAGCAGTGAACAGGGGGCTAACTATGGCTACACCTTC. This gives the protein CASSEQGANYGYTF.